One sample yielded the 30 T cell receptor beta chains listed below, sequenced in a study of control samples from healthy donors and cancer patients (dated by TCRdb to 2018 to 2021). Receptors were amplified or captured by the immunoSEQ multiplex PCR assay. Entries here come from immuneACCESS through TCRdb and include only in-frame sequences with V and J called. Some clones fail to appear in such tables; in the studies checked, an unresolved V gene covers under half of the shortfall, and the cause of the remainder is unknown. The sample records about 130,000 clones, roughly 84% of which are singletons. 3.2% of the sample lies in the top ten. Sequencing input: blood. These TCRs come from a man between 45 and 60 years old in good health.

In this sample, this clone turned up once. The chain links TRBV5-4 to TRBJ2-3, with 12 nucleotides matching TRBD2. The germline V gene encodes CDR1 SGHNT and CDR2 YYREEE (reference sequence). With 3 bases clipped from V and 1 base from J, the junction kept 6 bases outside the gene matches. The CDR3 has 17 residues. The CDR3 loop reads CASSSYLAGGGTDTQYF. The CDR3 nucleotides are TGTGCCAGCAGCTCTTACCTAGCGGGGGGGGGCACAGATACGCAGTATTTT.

Here the CDR3 DNA reads TGTGCCAGCACTGGACACACTGAAGCTTTCTTT. Translating it yields CASTGHTEAFF. The chain combines TRBV2 with TRBJ1-1; no reliable D call. Germline assignment: CDR1 SNHLY and CDR2 FYNNEI. With 7 bases removed from V and 3 bases from J, the gap between germline ends came to 6 bases. The CDR3 is 11 residues long.

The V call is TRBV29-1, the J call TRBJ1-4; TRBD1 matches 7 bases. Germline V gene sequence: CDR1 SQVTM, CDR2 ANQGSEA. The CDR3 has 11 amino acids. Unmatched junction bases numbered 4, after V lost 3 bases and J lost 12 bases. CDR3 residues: CSVDEGAQLFF. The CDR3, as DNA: TGCAGCGTTGATGAGGGGGCGCAACTGTTTTTT.

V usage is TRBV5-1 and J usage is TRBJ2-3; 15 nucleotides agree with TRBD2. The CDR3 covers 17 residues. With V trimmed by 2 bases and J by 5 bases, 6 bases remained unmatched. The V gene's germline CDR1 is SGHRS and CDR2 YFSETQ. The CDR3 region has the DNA TGCGCCAGCAGCTTTGGGACTAGCGGGGGGCGGGGAGATACGCAGTATTTT. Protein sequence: CASSFGTSGGRGDTQYF.

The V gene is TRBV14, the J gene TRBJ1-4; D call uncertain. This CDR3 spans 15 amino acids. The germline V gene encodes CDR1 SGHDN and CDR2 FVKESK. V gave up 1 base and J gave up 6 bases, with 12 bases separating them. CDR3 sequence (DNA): TGTGCCAGCAGCCAAGCTTTGGCAGGCCATGAAAAACTGTTTTTT. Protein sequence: CASSQALAGHEKLFF.

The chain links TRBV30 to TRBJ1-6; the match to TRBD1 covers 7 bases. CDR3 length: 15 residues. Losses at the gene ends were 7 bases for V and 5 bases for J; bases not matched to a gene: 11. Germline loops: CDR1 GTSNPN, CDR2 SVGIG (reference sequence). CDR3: CASLSGTANNSPLHF. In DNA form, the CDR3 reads TGTGCCTCGTTATCCGGGACAGCGAATAATTCACCCCTCCACTTT.

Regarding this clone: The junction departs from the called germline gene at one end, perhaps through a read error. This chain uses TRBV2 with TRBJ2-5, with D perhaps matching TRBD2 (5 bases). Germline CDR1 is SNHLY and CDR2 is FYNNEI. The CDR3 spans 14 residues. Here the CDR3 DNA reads TGTGCCAGCAGGGAAGGACTGCGCGAAGAGACCCAGTACTTC. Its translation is CASREGLREETQYF.

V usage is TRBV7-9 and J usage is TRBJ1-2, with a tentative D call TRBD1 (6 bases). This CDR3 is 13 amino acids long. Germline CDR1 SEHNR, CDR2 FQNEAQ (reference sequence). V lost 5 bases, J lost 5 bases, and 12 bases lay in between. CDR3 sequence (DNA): TGTGCCAGCAGCCCAGGACAGTTATATGGCTACACCTTC. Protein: CASSPGQLYGYTF. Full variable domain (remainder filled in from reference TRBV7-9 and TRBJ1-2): DTGVSQNPRHKITKRGQNVTFRCDPISEHNRLYWYRQTLGQGPEFLTYFQNEAQLEKSRLLSDRFSAERPKGSFSTLEIQRTEQGDSAMYLCASSPGQLYGYTFGSGTRLTVV.

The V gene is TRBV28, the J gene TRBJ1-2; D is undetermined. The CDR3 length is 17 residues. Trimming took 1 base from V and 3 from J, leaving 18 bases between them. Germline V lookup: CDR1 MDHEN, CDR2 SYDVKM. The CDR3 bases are TGTGCCAGCAGTTTATCGGTTCTTAGGGAAGGCTACTATGGCTACACCTTC. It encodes CASSLSVLREGYYGYTF.

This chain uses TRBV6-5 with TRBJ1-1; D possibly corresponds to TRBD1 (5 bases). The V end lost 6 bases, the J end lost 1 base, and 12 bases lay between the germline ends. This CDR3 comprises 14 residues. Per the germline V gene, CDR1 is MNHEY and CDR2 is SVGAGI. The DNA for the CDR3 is TGTGCCAGCAGGGCCGGGACTGGGAACACTGAAGCTTTCTTT. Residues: CASRAGTGNTEAFF.

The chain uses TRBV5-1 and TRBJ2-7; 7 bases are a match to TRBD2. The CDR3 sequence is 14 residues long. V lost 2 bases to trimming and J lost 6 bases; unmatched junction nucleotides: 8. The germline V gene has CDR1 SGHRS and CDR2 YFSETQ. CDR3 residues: CASSFGGGGFEQYF. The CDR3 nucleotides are TGCGCCAGCAGCTTCGGTGGGGGGGGTTTCGAGCAGTACTTC.

The CDR3 here is CATSDPKIRGRYTDTQYF. As DNA, the CDR3 is TGTGCCACCAGTGACCCAAAGATTAGGGGCCGATACACAGATACGCAGTATTTT. J is TRBJ2-3 and V is TRBV24-1; possibly TRBD1 for D (5 bases). In germline, CDR1 is KGHDR, CDR2 SFDVKD. V lost 4 bases to trimming and J lost 2 bases, with 21 bases between them. The CDR3 covers 18 residues.

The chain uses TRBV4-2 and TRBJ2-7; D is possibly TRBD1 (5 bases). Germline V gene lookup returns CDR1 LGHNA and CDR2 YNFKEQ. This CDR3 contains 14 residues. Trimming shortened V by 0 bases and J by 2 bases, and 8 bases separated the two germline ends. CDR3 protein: CASSQDLGAYEQYF. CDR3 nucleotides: TGTGCCAGCAGCCAAGATTTAGGGGCCTACGAGCAGTACTTC.

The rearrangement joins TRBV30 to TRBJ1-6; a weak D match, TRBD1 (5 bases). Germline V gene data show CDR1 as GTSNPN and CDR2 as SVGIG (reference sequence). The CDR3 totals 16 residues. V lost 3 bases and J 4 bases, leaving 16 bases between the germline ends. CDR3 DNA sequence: TGTGCCTGGAGGATTTCCGGGACGGCGTATAATTCACCCCTCCACTTT. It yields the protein CAWRISGTAYNSPLHF.

DNA for the CDR3: TGTGCCAGCAGCGAGGGGGGGCGCACTGAAGCTTTCTTT. As protein: CASSEGGRTEAFF. V gene TRBV5-4 combines with J gene TRBJ1-1; D may be TRBD1 (6 bases). The CDR3 is made up of 13 amino acids. V was pared by 4 bases and J by 4 bases, with 11 bases between. CDR1 SGHNT and CDR2 YYREEE come from the germline V gene (reference sequence).

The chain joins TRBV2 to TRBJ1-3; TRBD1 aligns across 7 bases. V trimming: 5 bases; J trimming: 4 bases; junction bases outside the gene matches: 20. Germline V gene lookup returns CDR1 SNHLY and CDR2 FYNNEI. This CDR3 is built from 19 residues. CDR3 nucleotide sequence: TGTGCCAGCAGTCAAGTTATGACAGGGTCAAGACTTTCGGGAAACACCATATATTTT. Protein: CASSQVMTGSRLSGNTIYF.

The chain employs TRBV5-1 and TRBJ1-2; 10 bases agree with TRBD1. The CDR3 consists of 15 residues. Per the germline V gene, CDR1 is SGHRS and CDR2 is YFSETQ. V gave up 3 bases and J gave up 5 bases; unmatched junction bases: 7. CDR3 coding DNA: TGCGCCAGCAGCTCGGGGACAGGGGTTTTTTATGGCTACACCTTC. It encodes CASSSGTGVFYGYTF.

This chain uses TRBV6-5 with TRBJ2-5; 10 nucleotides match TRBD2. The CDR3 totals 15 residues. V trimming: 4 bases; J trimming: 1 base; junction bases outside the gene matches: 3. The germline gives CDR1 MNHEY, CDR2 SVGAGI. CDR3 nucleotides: TGTGCCAGCAGTTCGCGACTAGCGGGCCAAGAGACCCAGTACTTC. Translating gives CASSSRLAGQETQYF.

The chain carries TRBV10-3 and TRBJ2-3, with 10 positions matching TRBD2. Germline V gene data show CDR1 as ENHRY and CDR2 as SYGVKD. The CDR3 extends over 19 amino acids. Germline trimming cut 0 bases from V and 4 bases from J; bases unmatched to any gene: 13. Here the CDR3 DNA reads TGTGCCATCAGTGAGTCGAAGCGGGGGGGCCAAGCCAAGTCAGATACGCAGTATTTT. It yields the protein CAISESKRGGQAKSDTQYF.

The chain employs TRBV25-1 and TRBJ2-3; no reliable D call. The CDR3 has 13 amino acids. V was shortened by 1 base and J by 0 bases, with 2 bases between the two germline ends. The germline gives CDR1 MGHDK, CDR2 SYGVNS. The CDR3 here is CASSESSTDTQYF. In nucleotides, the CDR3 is TGTGCCAGCAGTGAATCTAGCACAGATACGCAGTATTTT. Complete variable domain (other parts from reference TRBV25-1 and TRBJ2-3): EADIYQTPRYLVIGTGKKITLECSQTMGHDKMYWYQQDPGMELHLIHYSYGVNSTEKGDLSSESTVSRIRTEHFPLTLESARPSHTSQYLCASSESSTDTQYFGPGTRLTVL.

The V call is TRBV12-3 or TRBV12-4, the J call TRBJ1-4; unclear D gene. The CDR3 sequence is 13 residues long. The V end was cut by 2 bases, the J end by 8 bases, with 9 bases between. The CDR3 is CASSLSLVEKLFF. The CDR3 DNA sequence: TGTGCCAGCAGTTTAAGTCTAGTCGAAAAACTGTTTTTT.

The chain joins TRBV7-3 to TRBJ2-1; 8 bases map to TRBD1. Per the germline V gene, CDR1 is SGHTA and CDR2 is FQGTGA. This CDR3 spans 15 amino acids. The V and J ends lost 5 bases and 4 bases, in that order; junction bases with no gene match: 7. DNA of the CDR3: TGTGCCAGCAGCGCCCAGCGGACAGGGTACAATGAGCAGTTCTTC. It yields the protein CASSAQRTGYNEQFF.

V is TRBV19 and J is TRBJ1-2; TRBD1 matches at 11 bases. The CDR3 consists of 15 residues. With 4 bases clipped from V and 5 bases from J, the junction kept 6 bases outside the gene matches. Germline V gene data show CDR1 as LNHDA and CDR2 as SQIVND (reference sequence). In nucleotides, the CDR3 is TGTGCCAGTAGTACGGACAGGGGGCTTCCATATGGCTACACCTTC. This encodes CASSTDRGLPYGYTF.

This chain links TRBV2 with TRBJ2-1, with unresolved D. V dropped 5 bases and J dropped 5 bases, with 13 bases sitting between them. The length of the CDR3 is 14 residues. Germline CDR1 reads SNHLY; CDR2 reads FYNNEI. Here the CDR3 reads CASSSSPDNNEQFF. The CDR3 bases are TGTGCCAGCAGTTCTTCCCCTGACAACAATGAGCAGTTCTTC. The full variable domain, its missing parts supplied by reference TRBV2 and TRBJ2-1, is EPEVTQTPSHQVTQMGQEVILRCVPISNHLYFYWYRQILGQKVEFLVSFYNNEISEKSEIFDDQFSVERPDGSNFTLKIRSTKLEDSAMYFCASSSSPDNNEQFFGPGTRLTVL.

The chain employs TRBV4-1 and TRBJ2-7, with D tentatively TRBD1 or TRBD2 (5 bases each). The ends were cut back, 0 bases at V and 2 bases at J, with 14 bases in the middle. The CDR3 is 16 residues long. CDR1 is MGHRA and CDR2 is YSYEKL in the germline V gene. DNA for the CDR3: TGCGCCAGCAGCCAAGATTCTTACGGGACCACCTACGAGCAGTACTTC. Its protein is CASSQDSYGTTYEQYF.

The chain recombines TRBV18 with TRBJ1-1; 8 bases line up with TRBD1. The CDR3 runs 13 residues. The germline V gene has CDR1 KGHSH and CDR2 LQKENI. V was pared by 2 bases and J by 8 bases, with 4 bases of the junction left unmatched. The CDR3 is CASSPNRDREAFF. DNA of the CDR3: TGTGCCAGCTCACCAAACCGGGACAGGGAAGCTTTCTTT.

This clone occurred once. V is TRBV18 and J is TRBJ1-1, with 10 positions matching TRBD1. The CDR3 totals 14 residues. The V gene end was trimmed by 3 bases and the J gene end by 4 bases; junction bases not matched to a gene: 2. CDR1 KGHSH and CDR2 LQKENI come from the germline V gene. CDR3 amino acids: CASSPGTGATEAFF. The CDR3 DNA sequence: TGTGCCAGCTCACCCGGGACAGGGGCCACTGAAGCTTTCTTT.

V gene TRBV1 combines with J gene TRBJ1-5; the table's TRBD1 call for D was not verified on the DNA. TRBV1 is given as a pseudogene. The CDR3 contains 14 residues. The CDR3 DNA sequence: TGCACCAGTTCTACCGGGACAGGGGATCAGCCCCAGCATTTT. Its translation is CTSSTGTGDQPQHF.

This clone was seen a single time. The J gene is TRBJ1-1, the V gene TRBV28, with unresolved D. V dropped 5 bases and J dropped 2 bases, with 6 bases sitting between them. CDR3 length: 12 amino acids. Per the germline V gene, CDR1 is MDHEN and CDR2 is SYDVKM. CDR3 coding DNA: TGTGCCAGCAGTAGGAGAAACACTGAAGCTTTCTTT. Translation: CASSRRNTEAFF.

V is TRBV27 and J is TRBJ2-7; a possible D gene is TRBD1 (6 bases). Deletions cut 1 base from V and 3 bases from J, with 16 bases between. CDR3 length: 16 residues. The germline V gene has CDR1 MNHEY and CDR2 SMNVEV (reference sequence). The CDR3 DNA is TGTGCCAGCAGTTTATACCCCGGGTCAGGGGTCTACGAGCAGTACTTC. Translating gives CASSLYPGSGVYEQYF.